Described below is a single TCR beta chain sequence and its context. Its target is not known. Profiled with immunoSEQ multiplex PCR; TCRdb holds only in-frame clones, not every one. The sample lists about 30,000 clones, 90% to 97% occurring once. This sample stems from a study of regulatory and conventional T cells in RAG deficiency. Study observations and caveats: In Omenn syndrome, sorted "Tregs" may be peripherally activated cells. In Omenn syndrome, Treg and Tconv repertoires overlapped >90%.

The sorted conventional CD4+ T cells were CD25-low and CD127-high, with genomic DNA sequenced. Separately, the same data were catalogued under a study of regulatory T cells. That publication notes: The primer mix had 52 TRBV and 13 TRBJ primers.

Sequencing was performed on CD25- CD4+ T cells sorted from blood. The clonotype originates from a human donor in good health.

The CDR3 DNA reads as TGTGCCAGCAGTTCCCCGACAGAGAACACTGAAGCTTTCTTT. Residues: CASSSPTENTEAFF. The V call is TRBV6-6, the J call TRBJ1-1; a weak D match, TRBD1 (5 bases). Germline V CDR1 and CDR2: MNHNY, SVGAGI (reference sequence). The germline V and J ends were trimmed by 4 bases and 1 base, with 10 bases remaining between them. This CDR3 has 14 amino acids.